This T cell receptor (beta chain) was retrieved from a study of blood T cell repertoires in COVID-19. Study-wide background: Both acute and convalescent COVID-19 samples were obtained from the United States, Italy and Spain. Nucleic acid was either cDNA or gDNA, and it came from T cells, B-cell-depleted T cells, or PBMCs.

Methods used by the authors: Counts of nucleated cells, estimated from reference gene primer amplification, were obtained. Profiling relied on immunoSEQ multiplex PCR, and the TCRdb table lists in-frame clones only, not all of them. V, J and clone size were drawn from that table, and D and trimming were deduced from the DNA. The profile shows fewer than 150,000 clones, 75% to 90% of them singletons. Germline assignment: CDR1 LNHDA and CDR2 SQIVND (reference sequence). The CDR3 covers 14 residues. V shed 6 bases, J shed 2 bases, and the junction held 6 bases outside the gene matches. The sample comprised peripheral blood. The chain links TRBV19 to TRBJ1-1, with TRBD1 matching over 7 bases. The TCR comes from a woman aged 80 or older with acute or convalescent COVID-19. The CDR3, as DNA: TGTGCCAGTAGGCCTGGGACAGCAAACACTGAAGCTTTCTTT. Translating it yields CASRPGTANTEAFF.